This is a list of T cell receptor beta chains from one sample in a study of human T cells and chemical hapten exposure. MiXCR, run by TCRdb on the RACE reads, gives a single entry per CDR3 protein. This sample carries 100,000 or so distinct CDR3 sequences, 11% of them seen once, and the ten largest clones take roughly 2.2%. The material sequenced was whole blood, taken in connection with sensitization to the hapten diphenylcyclopropenone (DPC). The receptor set was obtained from a man aged 40-49 years with alopecia areata. Some clones in this sample may be carry-over from other donors' samples. The CDR3 runs from the conserved cysteine through the conserved F or W. The D gene is left open where the match is weak. Size is omitted from some rows. Given values are once, few, many or a class for expanded clones.

V gene: TRBV20-1; CDR3 length: 13; D gene: NA; J gene: TRBJ1-1; clone size: many; CDR3 DNA: TGCAGTGCTACGCGTCAGGTGAAGACTGAAGCTTTCTTT; CDR3 protein: CSATRQVKTEAFF
V gene: TRBV10-3; CDR3 length: 13; D gene: NA; J gene: TRBJ2-1; clone size: few; CDR3 DNA: TGTGCCTCCCGGGCCACCCCGTCCGGGGAGCAGTTCTTC; CDR3 protein: CASRATPSGEQFF
V gene: TRBV20-1; CDR3 length: 15; D gene: TRBD2; J gene: TRBJ2-1; clone size: many; CDR3 DNA: TGCAGTGCTAGAGATACGGGGACTATTCGTGTTGAGCAGTTCTTC; CDR3 protein: CSARDTGTIRVEQFF
V gene: TRBV9; CDR3 length: 15; D gene: TRBD1; J gene: TRBJ2-2; clone size: many; CDR3 DNA: TGTGCCAGCAGCGTGGCCGGGACAGGGGCCGGGGAGCTGTTTTTT; CDR3 protein: CASSVAGTGAGELFF
V gene: TRBV27; CDR3 length: 21; D gene: NA; J gene: TRBJ2-3; clone size: NA; CDR3 DNA: TGTGCCAGCAGTTCGCATCCCGAGGGATGGGTAGGGGGGTCTAGCACAGATACGCAGTATTTT; CDR3 protein: CASSSHPEGWVGGSSTDTQYF
V gene: TRBV10-3; CDR3 length: 13; D gene: TRBD2; J gene: TRBJ2-5; clone size: NA; CDR3 DNA: TGTGCCATCAGCGTAGCGGGACCAGAGACCCAGTACTTC; CDR3 protein: CAISVAGPETQYF
V gene: TRBV7-9; CDR3 length: 17; D gene: NA; J gene: TRBJ2-2; clone size: few; CDR3 DNA: TGTGCCAGCGTTAAAGGTTTAGTCGGGCAGGTCACCGGGGAGCTGTTTTTT; CDR3 protein: CASVKGLVGQVTGELFF
V gene: TRBV5-4; CDR3 length: 14; D gene: NA; J gene: TRBJ1-1; clone size: few; CDR3 DNA: TGTGCCAGCAGCTTGGTTTCAGTCGATGGTGAAGCTTTCTTT; CDR3 protein: CASSLVSVDGEAFF
V gene: TRBV12-3/TRBV12-4; CDR3 length: 16; D gene: NA; J gene: TRBJ1-4; clone size: few; CDR3 DNA: TGTGCCAGCAGTTTGCAGGAGGCCGCAACTAATGAAAAACTGTTTTTT; CDR3 protein: CASSLQEAATNEKLFF
V gene: TRBV20-1; CDR3 length: 17; D gene: TRBD2; J gene: TRBJ2-1; clone size: few; CDR3 DNA: TGCAGTGCTAGAGAGCAATATGGGGGAGGGATCGGCAATGAGCAGTTCTTC; CDR3 protein: CSAREQYGGGIGNEQFF
V gene: TRBV7-3; CDR3 length: 13; D gene: NA; J gene: TRBJ2-1; clone size: NA; CDR3 DNA: TGTGCCAGCAGCTTAAGTCGGAACAATGAGCAGTTCTTC; CDR3 protein: CASSLSRNNEQFF
V gene: TRBV14; CDR3 length: 14; D gene: NA; J gene: TRBJ2-5; clone size: few; CDR3 DNA: TGTGCCAGCAGCCATCGCGTTCTAGGGGAGACCCAGTACTTC; CDR3 protein: CASSHRVLGETQYF
V gene: TRBV6-2/TRBV6-3; CDR3 length: 18; D gene: NA; J gene: TRBJ1-5; clone size: many; CDR3 DNA: TGTGCCAGCAGTTACTCCCCATCCGGGACGGGGAACAATCAGCCCCAGCATTTT; CDR3 protein: CASSYSPSGTGNNQPQHF
V gene: TRBV10-3; CDR3 length: 18; D gene: TRBD1; J gene: TRBJ1-1; clone size: few; CDR3 DNA: TGTGCCATCAGTGGATCGCTAGGGACAGGGGAGATGAACACTGAAGCTTTCTTT; CDR3 protein: CAISGSLGTGEMNTEAFF
V gene: TRBV20-1; CDR3 length: 15; D gene: NA; J gene: TRBJ2-7; clone size: few; CDR3 DNA: TGCAGTGCTGCCCCCGACGGCTTGAGCTCCTACGAGCAGTACTTC; CDR3 protein: CSAAPDGLSSYEQYF
V gene: TRBV29-1; CDR3 length: 16; D gene: TRBD2; J gene: TRBJ2-1; clone size: NA; CDR3 DNA: TGCAGCGTTGAATCTCCGGGGACTAGCTCCTACAATGAGCAGTTCTTC; CDR3 protein: CSVESPGTSSYNEQFF
V gene: TRBV20-1; CDR3 length: 15; D gene: TRBD1; J gene: TRBJ1-1; clone size: NA; CDR3 DNA: TGCAGTGCTAGAGGGGCAGGGGGCACTAACACTGAAGCTTTCTTT; CDR3 protein: CSARGAGGTNTEAFF
V gene: TRBV5-1; CDR3 length: 15; D gene: TRBD2; J gene: TRBJ2-1; clone size: NA; CDR3 DNA: TGCGCCAGCGCTGGGTTTAGCGGGAGGGGCAATGAGCAGTTCTTC; CDR3 protein: CASAGFSGRGNEQFF
V gene: TRBV28; CDR3 length: 15; D gene: NA; J gene: TRBJ2-1; clone size: few; CDR3 DNA: TGTGCCAGCAGTTTTGCCAAGCGGGTATACAATGAGCAGTTCTTC; CDR3 protein: CASSFAKRVYNEQFF
V gene: TRBV3-1; CDR3 length: 16; D gene: NA; J gene: TRBJ1-5; clone size: many; CDR3 DNA: TGTGCCAGCAGCCAGGATCCGACAGGTAGCAATCAGCCCCAGCATTTT; CDR3 protein: CASSQDPTGSNQPQHF
V gene: TRBV12-3/TRBV12-4; CDR3 length: 15; D gene: TRBD1; J gene: TRBJ2-5; clone size: NA; CDR3 DNA: TGTGCCAGCAGATCGACAGGGTCATCCCAAGAGACCCAGTACTTC; CDR3 protein: CASRSTGSSQETQYF
V gene: TRBV6-5; CDR3 length: 18; D gene: TRBD1; J gene: TRBJ2-2; clone size: NA; CDR3 DNA: TGTGCCAGCAGTACCGGGACAGGGGGCGGGAGGGGCACCGGGGAGCTGTTTTTT; CDR3 protein: CASSTGTGGGRGTGELFF
V gene: TRBV28; CDR3 length: 16; D gene: NA; J gene: TRBJ2-1; clone size: many; CDR3 DNA: TGTGCCAGCAGTTTGTGGGATCTCAGCTCCTACAATGAGCAGTTCTTC; CDR3 protein: CASSLWDLSSYNEQFF
V gene: TRBV3-1; CDR3 length: 18; D gene: TRBD2; J gene: TRBJ2-3; clone size: NA; CDR3 DNA: TGTGCCAGCAGCCAAGAGAGTCGATTAGCGGGACTCACAGATACGCAGTATTTT; CDR3 protein: CASSQESRLAGLTDTQYF
V gene: TRBV14; CDR3 length: 15; D gene: TRBD2; J gene: TRBJ2-1; clone size: many; CDR3 DNA: TGTGCCAGCAGCCAGATTAGCGGGAGGGCCAATGAGCAGTTCTTC; CDR3 protein: CASSQISGRANEQFF
V gene: TRBV6-1; CDR3 length: 16; D gene: TRBD2; J gene: TRBJ2-2; clone size: few; CDR3 DNA: TGTGCCAGCAAAGGACTAGCGGAGACAAACACCGGGGAGCTGTTTTTT; CDR3 protein: CASKGLAETNTGELFF
V gene: TRBV24-1; CDR3 length: 14; D gene: NA; J gene: TRBJ2-2; clone size: few; CDR3 DNA: TGTGCCACCAGTGGCGGGGCGAACACCGGGGAGCTGTTTTTT; CDR3 protein: CATSGGANTGELFF
V gene: TRBV6-1; CDR3 length: 17; D gene: TRBD2; J gene: TRBJ2-1; clone size: few; CDR3 DNA: TGTGCCAGCCAACTAGCGGGAGGTATGATCGGCTACAATGAGCAGTTCTTC; CDR3 protein: CASQLAGGMIGYNEQFF
V gene: TRBV4-2; CDR3 length: 15; D gene: TRBD1; J gene: TRBJ1-1; clone size: NA; CDR3 DNA: TGTGCCAGCAGCCTAGAGACCGGACAGGGGACGGAAGCTTTCTTT; CDR3 protein: CASSLETGQGTEAFF
V gene: TRBV30; CDR3 length: 11; D gene: NA; J gene: TRBJ2-2; clone size: few; CDR3 DNA: TGTGCCGGGATGAACGCGGGGGAGCTGTTTTTT; CDR3 protein: CAGMNAGELFF
V gene: TRBV5-1; CDR3 length: 12; D gene: NA; J gene: TRBJ2-5; clone size: NA; CDR3 DNA: TGCGCCAGCAAGAGCGAGCTCGAGACCCAGTACTTC; CDR3 protein: CASKSELETQYF
V gene: TRBV18; CDR3 length: 15; D gene: NA; J gene: TRBJ1-1; clone size: many; CDR3 DNA: TGTGCCAGCTCACCAATGGAGGGAAGGGGAACTGAAGCTTTCTTT; CDR3 protein: CASSPMEGRGTEAFF
V gene: TRBV7-2; CDR3 length: 12; D gene: NA; J gene: TRBJ1-1; clone size: many; CDR3 DNA: TGTGCCAGCAGCCTACAGTACACTGAAGCTTTCTTT; CDR3 protein: CASSLQYTEAFF
V gene: TRBV15; CDR3 length: 16; D gene: NA; J gene: TRBJ1-1; clone size: few; CDR3 DNA: TGTGCCACCAGCAGAGATCAGGGGCTCCCGAACACTGAAGCTTTCTTT; CDR3 protein: CATSRDQGLPNTEAFF
V gene: TRBV14; CDR3 length: 17; D gene: TRBD2; J gene: TRBJ2-3; clone size: few; CDR3 DNA: TGTGCCAGCAGCCAAGCGAAAACTAGCGGATTCACAGATACGCAGTATTTT; CDR3 protein: CASSQAKTSGFTDTQYF
V gene: TRBV6-7; CDR3 length: 18; D gene: TRBD2; J gene: TRBJ2-1; clone size: few; CDR3 DNA: TGTGCCATGCCGGGACTAGCGGGAGGGCCTGGATCCTACAATGAGCAGTTCTTC; CDR3 protein: CAMPGLAGGPGSYNEQFF
V gene: TRBV18; CDR3 length: 16; D gene: TRBD2; J gene: TRBJ2-3; clone size: NA; CDR3 DNA: TGTGCCAGCTCACTCCTGACTAGCACCGACACAGATACGCAGTATTTT; CDR3 protein: CASSLLTSTDTDTQYF
V gene: TRBV20-1; CDR3 length: 15; D gene: TRBD2; J gene: TRBJ2-2; clone size: many; CDR3 DNA: TGCAGTGCTAGTCTAGCGGGAGATTGGACCGGGGAGCTGTTTTTT; CDR3 protein: CSASLAGDWTGELFF
V gene: TRBV6-6; CDR3 length: 15; D gene: NA; J gene: TRBJ2-3; clone size: NA; CDR3 DNA: TGTGCCAGCAGCCGACCGGGCGATGCAAGAGATACGCAGTATTTT; CDR3 protein: CASSRPGDARDTQYF
V gene: TRBV10-3; CDR3 length: 15; D gene: TRBD2; J gene: TRBJ2-1; clone size: NA; CDR3 DNA: TGTGCCATCAGCGCTGGTCCAACTAGCGTCGATGAGCAGTTCTTC; CDR3 protein: CAISAGPTSVDEQFF